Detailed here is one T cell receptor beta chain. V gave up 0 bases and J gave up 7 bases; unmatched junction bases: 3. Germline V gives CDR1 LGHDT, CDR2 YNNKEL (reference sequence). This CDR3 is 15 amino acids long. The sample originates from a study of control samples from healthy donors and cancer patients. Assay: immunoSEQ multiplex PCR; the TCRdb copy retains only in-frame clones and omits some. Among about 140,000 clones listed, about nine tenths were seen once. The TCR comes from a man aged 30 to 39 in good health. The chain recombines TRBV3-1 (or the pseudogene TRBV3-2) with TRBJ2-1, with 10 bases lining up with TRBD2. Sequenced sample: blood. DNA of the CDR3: TGTGCCAGCAGCCAAGAGCGAGCGGGGGGGAATGAGCAGTTCTTC. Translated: CASSQERAGGNEQFF.